This TCR beta chain was recorded in a study of cytomegalovirus exposure and HLA in healthy donors. Study outcomes and limitations: In a later analysis, HLA-C alleles had the fewest associated TCRs, DRB1 alleles the most.

A multiplex PCR was run with 60 Vbeta primers and 13 Jbeta primers. This table comes from immunoSEQ multiplex PCR, and its TCRdb copy is limited to in-frame clones, with some not included. This table has some 150,000 clones, 80% appearing once. Of note for this clone: Antigen unknown.

The CDR3 is made up of 14 amino acids. V lost 6 bases, J lost 6 bases, and 18 bases lay in between. Germline V gene data show CDR1 as MNHEY and CDR2 as SVGAGI. V and J are TRBV6-5 and TRBJ2-7; possibly TRBD1 for D (7 bases). This receptor was taken from a man aged 25 to 40 in good health and CMV-seronegative. Sequences were obtained from PBMCs. The CDR3 nucleotides read TGTGCCAGCAGCGCGGGACAGACCGCCTCCGAGCAGTACTTC. Translation: CASSAGQTASEQYF.